This entry concerns a single T cell receptor (beta chain). What it binds is unknown. This PCR relied on a set of 60 Vbeta primers and 13 Jbeta primers. Per the authors' pipeline: Roughly 12 million shared chains were among around 80 million unique TCR beta chains counted in a later analysis. Sequencing was performed with immunoSEQ multiplex PCR; in TCRdb, only in-frame clones are kept and a portion is missing. The V and J calls and clone size are taken from that table; D and trimming were inferred from the DNA. This sample has roughly 110,000 clones, with about 75% found just once. The source of the sample is a study of cytomegalovirus exposure and HLA in healthy donors. Whole-study results and caveats: One variant, a missense change in DCLRE1C, was linked in a later analysis to TCR beta V- and J-gene trimming.

V lost 7 bases, J lost 9 bases, and 11 bases stayed unmatched. Germline V lookup: CDR1 SQVTM, CDR2 ANQGSEA. This CDR3 is 14 amino acids long. Sequenced input: PBMCs. The clonotype was recovered from a woman aged 40 to 50 in good health and CMV-seropositive. The J gene is TRBJ2-1, the V gene TRBV29-1; 11 nucleotides line up with TRBD2. The CDR3 protein is CSGGTSGAPTEQFF. CDR3 sequence (DNA): TGCAGCGGGGGGACTAGCGGAGCTCCGACTGAGCAGTTCTTC.